The sequence of this TCR beta chain was determined in a study of cytomegalovirus exposure and HLA in healthy donors. The study, taken as a whole, reports: TCR beta V- and J-gene trimming, according to a later analysis, was linked to a missense DCLRE1C variant. TCR beta chains numbering more than 150 were designated cytomegalovirus-associated. Available immune exposure information was restricted to CMV serostatus only. The presence/absence work took it that sequencing depth was about the same across donors.

Vbeta (60) and Jbeta (13) primers were used in the PCR. The protocol was immunoSEQ multiplex PCR, while the TCRdb copy is restricted to in-frame clones and leaves out a portion. The sample has around 150,000 clones; around 60% are singletons. A remark on this clone: Its matching antigen is unknown.

The sample comprised PBMCs. This TCR was sampled from a woman aged 60-75 years in good health and CMV-seropositive.

CDR3 sequence: CASSEVGGRGYEQYF. The DNA of the CDR3 is TGCGCCAGCAGTGAGGTTGGTGGCAGGGGTTACGAGCAGTACTTC. V usage is TRBV10-1 and J usage is TRBJ2-7; maybe TRBD1 (6 bases). The CDR3 extends over 15 amino acids. Per germline, CDR1 WNHNN and CDR2 SYGVQD (reference sequence). V was shortened by 2 bases and J by 4 bases, with 15 bases between the two germline ends.